The clone carrying this T cell receptor beta chain was found many times. Exclusion followed for patients with uncontrolled infection, other autoimmune disease, pregnancy or lactation. The source of the PBMCs was 10 ml of fresh peripheral blood. Amplified regions were TCR beta CDR3 sequences from RNA transcripts. HTBI primers were the set used in a first-round RT-PCR of the TCR CDR3. TCRdb re-analysed the multiplex PCR reads in MiXCR, keeping a single row per CDR3 protein. The sample contains under 500,000 distinct CDR3 sequences, around 15% of which appear only once. These data are taken from a study of T cells in Graves' hyperthyroidism and ophthalmopathy. The CDR3 runs 14 residues. The germline V gene has CDR1 MNHNS and CDR2 SASEGT. V was shortened by 0 bases and J by 9 bases, with 12 bases between the two germline ends.

This TCR derives from a man in his fifties with Graves' ophthalmopathy. Sequencing was carried out using blood. The V and J genes are TRBV6-1 and TRBJ1-5; tentatively, D is TRBD1 (5 bases). The CDR3 loop is CASSEAGDVTPQHF. The CDR3 nucleotides read TGTGCCAGCAGTGAAGCGGGGGACGTGACGCCCCAGCATTTT.